The 22 T cell receptor beta chains presented below share a single source sample, sequenced in a study of beta chain features in type 1 diabetes. Study conclusions and caveats: Shorter TCRB CDR3s, moderately but significantly so, were found in Type 1 diabetes patients in all four CD4+ subsets.

The investigators reverse transcribed all of the isolated RNA, so they sequenced expressed TCRB transcripts. Assay: immunoSEQ multiplex PCR; the TCRdb copy retains only in-frame clones and omits some. The sample lists 100,000 to 150,000 clones, approximately 10% seen once, with about 0.7% in the top ten. For these receptors, no antigen is known. The sequenced material came from central memory CD4+ T cells from blood. These receptor sequences come from a man aged 25 to 40 with type 1 diabetes.

Only a few counts were recorded for this clone. This chain uses TRBV4-2 with TRBJ1-4; D is uncertain. Trimming cost V 0 bases and J 10 bases, with 9 bases left between them. Germline values: CDR1 LGHNA, CDR2 YNFKEQ. The CDR3 spans 13 residues. The CDR3 is CASSQDGRGKLFF. For the CDR3, the DNA is TGTGCCAGCAGCCAAGATGGGCGGGGAAAACTGTTTTTT.

The V and J genes are TRBV18 and TRBJ2-2; 7 bases match TRBD1. The junction had 3 bases not matched to a gene; V was cut back by 5 bases and J by 6 bases. This CDR3 has 13 residues. The germline V gene encodes CDR1 KGHSH and CDR2 LQKENI. CDR3 sequence (DNA): TGTGCCAGCTCAGACAGGGCTGCCGGGGAGCTGTTTTTT. It is translated as CASSDRAAGELFF.

This clone has only a few counts. The chain employs TRBV7-2 and TRBJ1-6; D is undetermined. CDR3 length: 13 residues. V lost 5 bases and J lost 6, with 8 bases in between. Germline lookup yields CDR1 SGHTA and CDR2 FQGNSA. The CDR3 coding sequence is TGTGCCAGCAGCGCGCACAGTAATTCACCCCTCCACTTT. The encoded protein is CASSAHSNSPLHF.

J is TRBJ1-1 and V is TRBV18; 7 nucleotides agree with TRBD1. The CDR3 runs to 12 residues. The germline V gene encodes CDR1 KGHSH and CDR2 LQKENI. J was trimmed by 12 bases and V by 0 bases; bases with no gene match: 4. The CDR3 reads CASSPPDRETFF. CDR3 DNA: TGTGCCAGCTCACCACCAGACAGGGAAACTTTCTTT.

The chain is built from TRBV7-8 and TRBJ2-5; TRBD1 matches at 7 bases. The CDR3 is 15 amino acids. The J segment lost 2 bases and the V segment lost 5 bases, leaving 8 bases of the junction unmatched. The germline CDR1 and CDR2 sequences are SGHVS and FQNEAQ. The CDR3, as DNA: TGTGCCAGCAGCGACCGCCCGGGACAGCAAGAGACCCAGTACTTC. Translating gives CASSDRPGQQETQYF.

The J gene is TRBJ1-2, the V gene TRBV19, with TRBD1 matching over 7 bases. Germline V CDR1 and CDR2: LNHDA, SQIVND (reference sequence). Trimming took 3 bases from V and 6 from J; bases not matched to a gene: 7. This CDR3 comprises 14 residues. The CDR3 bases are TGTGCCAGTAGTATCCAAGGGGGCGCAGATGGCTACACCTTC. Residues: CASSIQGGADGYTF.

CDR3 region: CASSPSRPGANVLTF. The CDR3 DNA sequence: TGTGCCAGCAGCCCTAGTCGGCCTGGGGCCAACGTCCTGACTTTC. The V gene is TRBV7-2, the J gene TRBJ2-6; D not resolved. CDR3 size: 15 residues. The V and J ends lost 5 bases and 2 bases respectively, with 10 bases between them. The germline V gene encodes CDR1 SGHTA and CDR2 FQGNSA.

J is TRBJ1-2 and V is TRBV28, with 8 bases matching TRBD1. Germline V gene lookup returns CDR1 MDHEN and CDR2 SYDVKM. The CDR3 consists of 14 residues. Unmatched junction bases numbered 8, after V lost 7 bases and J lost 4 bases. As DNA, the CDR3 is TGTGCCAGCACGGGGACAGGTCGGGGCTATGGCTACACCTTC. This gives the protein CASTGTGRGYGYTF.

The chain joins TRBV9 to TRBJ2-7; 9 positions match TRBD2. V was clipped by 0 bases and J by 4 bases; unmatched bases: 14. Germline V CDR1 and CDR2: SGDLS, YYNGEE. The CDR3 covers 18 residues. The CDR3 region is CASSVASGFASGEYEQYF. For the CDR3, the DNA is TGTGCCAGCAGCGTAGCTTCGGGGTTCGCTAGCGGGGAATACGAGCAGTACTTC.

This clone was detected ten times or more. The sample carries other DNA sequences with the same CDR3. V usage is TRBV14 and J usage is TRBJ2-7; maybe TRBD1 (5 bases). V lost 1 base to trimming and J lost 4 bases, with 8 bases between them. This CDR3 is built from 13 residues. Germline V gene data show CDR1 as SGHDN and CDR2 as FVKESK. The CDR3 reads CASSQASGYEQYF. Written as DNA, the CDR3 is TGTGCCAGCAGCCAAGCGTCAGGGTACGAGCAGTACTTC.

The chain is built from TRBV19 and TRBJ2-3; 8 nucleotides agree with TRBD1. CDR1 and CDR2 (germline): LNHDA, SQIVND (reference sequence). CDR3 length equals 17 residues. The ends lost 6 bases at V and 4 bases at J; junction bases unmatched: 15. CDR3: CASSPIDRGNGADTQYF. CDR3 nucleotides: TGTGCCAGTAGCCCAATCGACAGGGGCAATGGGGCAGATACGCAGTATTTT. The full variable domain, in which reference TRBV19 and TRBJ2-3 provide the parts outside the CDR3, is DGGITQSPKYLFRKEGQNVTLSCEQNLNHDAMYWYRQDPGQGLRLIYYSQIVNDFQKGDIAEGYSVSREKKESFPLTVTSAQKNPTAFYLCASSPIDRGNGADTQYFGPGTRLTVL.

The chain is built from TRBV15 and TRBJ2-1; TRBD2 matches at 13 bases. The CDR3 is made up of 18 amino acids. J was trimmed by 4 bases and V by 3 bases; bases with no gene match: 9. CDR1 is LNHNV, CDR2 YYDKDF, per germline (reference sequence). CDR3 coding DNA: TGTGCCACCAGCAGGATAGGACTAGCGGGGGTAGGGTACAATGAGCAGTTCTTC. Protein sequence: CATSRIGLAGVGYNEQFF. Based on the CDR3 plus reference TRBV15 and TRBJ2-1, the full variable domain is DAMVIQNPRYQVTQFGKPVTLSCSQTLNHNVMYWYQQKSSQAPKLLFHYYDKDFNNEADTPDNFQSRRPNTSFCFLDIRSPGLGDTAMYLCATSRIGLAGVGYNEQFFGPGTRLTVL.

In this sample, this clone turned up a few times. The gene calls are TRBV4-1 and TRBJ2-7; 11 nucleotides align to TRBD2. Germline loops: CDR1 MGHRA, CDR2 YSYEKL. Trimming removed 1 base from V and 2 bases from J; junction bases left unmatched: 10. This CDR3 region has 18 residues. The CDR3: CASSQGLAGGSVTYEQYF. CDR3 nucleotide sequence: TGCGCCAGCAGCCAAGGGCTAGCGGGGGGCTCGGTAACCTACGAGCAGTACTTC.

This clone came up a few times. The chain employs TRBV2 and TRBJ1-5, with unresolved D. V lost 1 base, J lost 10 bases, and 11 bases lay in between. Germline assignment: CDR1 SNHLY and CDR2 FYNNEI. The CDR3 runs to 13 residues. This CDR3 reads CASSEVPNRPQHF. For the CDR3, the DNA is TGTGCCAGCAGTGAAGTCCCAAACAGACCCCAGCATTTT.

This rearrangement joins TRBV6-5 to TRBJ2-7; D is possibly TRBD2 (5 bases). In germline, CDR1 is MNHEY, CDR2 SVGAGI. The CDR3 length is 16 residues. V lost 0 bases and J 8 bases, leaving 20 bases between the germline ends. DNA of the CDR3: TGTGCCAGCAGTTACTCAAGGACGGGATGGGATATGAAGCAGTACTTC. Translation gives CASSYSRTGWDMKQYF.

The rearrangement uses TRBV11-2 and TRBJ1-2; no firm D call. The CDR3 runs to 13 residues. The V and J ends lost 5 bases and 4 bases respectively, with 11 bases between them. Germline loops: CDR1 SGHAT, CDR2 FQNNGV. CDR3 nucleotide sequence: TGTGCCAGCAGCCTTAGTCAAACCTATGGCTACACCTTC. Amino acid sequence: CASSLSQTYGYTF.

CDR3 coding DNA: TGTGCCAGCAGCCCCCAAAAGGGAGCTCCTAATGAAAAACTGTTTTTT. Residues: CASSPQKGAPNEKLFF. V usage is TRBV4-2 and J usage is TRBJ1-4; D is ambiguous. V lost 4 bases and J 3 bases, leaving 15 bases between the germline ends. This CDR3 spans 16 amino acids. The germline V gene has CDR1 LGHNA and CDR2 YNFKEQ.

The chain recombines TRBV10-3 with TRBJ2-3; D may be TRBD2 (6 bases). Trimming stripped 8 bases from V and 4 bases from J, with 7 bases between. This CDR3 is built from 11 residues. Germline CDR1 is ENHRY and CDR2 is SYGVKD. CDR3 coding DNA: TGTGCCATCGGGGGGTCAGATACGCAGTATTTT. Its translation is CAIGGSDTQYF.

This chain uses TRBV11-2 with TRBJ2-1; weak D call: TRBD1 (5 bases). Germline CDR1 SGHAT, CDR2 FQNNGV. The CDR3 covers 14 residues. With 5 bases removed from V and 4 bases from J, the gap between germline ends came to 12 bases. CDR3 sequence: CASSQVGDYNEQFF. CDR3 nucleotides: TGTGCCAGCAGCCAAGTAGGGGATTACAATGAGCAGTTCTTC. The full variable domain, in which reference TRBV11-2 and TRBJ2-1 provide the parts outside the CDR3, is EAGVAQSPRYKIIEKRQSVAFWCNPISGHATLYWYQQILGQGPKLLIQFQNNGVVDDSQLPKDRFSAERLKGVDSTLKIQPAKLEDSAVYLCASSQVGDYNEQFFGPGTRLTVL.

Remarks on this clone: Within the sample, other DNA sequences also encode this same CDR3. This sequence joins TRBV6-1 and TRBJ2-7; D remains unclear. The germline gives CDR1 MNHNS, CDR2 SASEGT. V lost 1 base and J 0 bases, leaving 7 bases between the germline ends. CDR3 length equals 14 residues. The DNA of the CDR3 is TGTGCCAGCAGTGAAGGTCCGGTCTCCTACGAGCAGTACTTC. It specifies CASSEGPVSYEQYF.

The chain joins TRBV9 to TRBJ2-1; 11 bases fit TRBD1. The CDR3 consists of 15 residues. Germline CDR1 is SGDLS and CDR2 is YYNGEE. V was pared by 0 bases and J by 6 bases, with 2 bases of the junction left unmatched. Here the CDR3 DNA reads TGTGCCAGCAGCGTAGCCGGACAGGGGGCCAATGAGCAGTTCTTC. Translated: CASSVAGQGANEQFF.

The chain couples TRBV2 to TRBJ2-2; tentatively, D is TRBD2 (7 bases). This CDR3 is built from 16 residues. V gave up 6 bases and J gave up 1 base, with 15 bases separating them. CDR1 and CDR2 from the germline V gene are SNHLY and FYNNEI. This CDR3 is CASRDTGRGNTGELFF. The CDR3, as DNA: TGTGCCAGCAGAGATACAGGGAGGGGGAACACCGGGGAGCTGTTTTTT.